This TCR beta chain was obtained from a study of OX40 agonist ivuxolimab in advanced cancers. Study information: With ivuxolimab, an agonistic anti-OX40 (CD134) antibody, patients were treated. Whole-study results and caveats: CD4+ T cells averaged fewer expanded clones than CD8+ T cells. At 0.1 to 3.0 mg/kg, clonal expansion of CD4+ and CD8+ blood T cells had occurred by week 6.

Clones were sequenced by immunoSEQ multiplex PCR, and TCRdb holds only the in-frame ones, with some missing. The sample carries around 70,000 clones, 65% to 85% recorded once. As regards this clone: Its target is not known.

Trimming took 5 bases from V and 10 from J; bases not matched to a gene: 11. In germline, CDR1 is SEHNR, CDR2 FQNEAQ (reference sequence). The CDR3 is 14 amino acids. The source material was CD4+ or CD8+ T cells sorted from blood, sampled in a trial of the OX40 agonist ivuxolimab. This chain uses TRBV7-9 with TRBJ2-1, with 7 nucleotides matching TRBD1. The TCR comes from an adult with an advanced solid tumor such as melanoma, head and neck, liver or kidney cancer. CDR3 sequence reads: CASSPSSQGLEQFF. DNA of the CDR3: TGTGCCAGCAGCCCAAGCTCACAGGGGTTGGAGCAGTTCTTC. Based on the CDR3 plus reference TRBV7-9 and TRBJ2-1, the full variable domain is DTGVSQNPRHKITKRGQNVTFRCDPISEHNRLYWYRQTLGQGPEFLTYFQNEAQLEKSRLLSDRFSAERPKGSFSTLEIQRTEQGDSAMYLCASSPSSQGLEQFFGPGTRLTVL.